This T cell receptor (beta chain) emerged from a study of long-term antiretroviral therapy in people with HIV. As regards this clone: Its antigen is as yet unknown.

General observations from the study: Blood was collected between the mid-2000s and the late 2010s, possibly under older ART regimens.

Trimming took 6 bases from V and 7 from J; bases not matched to a gene: 9. The CDR3 spans 14 residues. Germline-derived CDR1 and CDR2 are SGHTA and FQGNSA. An immunoSEQ assay, version v3.0, was performed at survey level. Profiled with immunoSEQ multiplex PCR; TCRdb holds only in-frame clones, not every one. The table has more than 15,000 clones, around 94% seen once; the top ten hold 4.6%. Everyone in the study who had HIV was treated in the United States. The sequence came from a woman between 45 and 60 years old with HIV. The starting material was unsorted PBMCs, obtained roughly 6.2 years after starting antiretroviral therapy. J is TRBJ2-1 and V is TRBV7-2; 7 positions match TRBD1. The CDR3 region is CASRVLLTGNEQFF. CDR3 sequence (DNA): TGTGCCAGCAGGGTTCTTCTGACAGGGAATGAGCAGTTCTTC.